The present T cell receptor beta chain was sequenced within a study of blood T cells in healthy people across ages. The people who gave samples were healthy Caucasians from Russia, aged roughly 6 to 95. Study-level findings and limits: Donors of long life had a larger count of naive CD4+ cells and greater diversity than aged donors. A strong correlation was found between TCR beta diversity and the percentage of naive T cells.

A second PCR of roughly 7 to 11 cycles used a sample-barcoded 5' primer and a J-beta primer mix. A tag from a template-switch adaptor with 12 random nucleotides marked each cDNA molecule. MiXCR was run by TCRdb on the 5' RACE reads, yielding one entry per CDR3 protein. Seen here are 700,000 to 1,000,000 distinct CDR3 sequences, under 55% observed once, and the top ten hold about 19%. This clonotype was observed a single time. Its antigen remains unknown. The clonotype was recovered from a man aged 55 to 69 in good health. The specimen sequenced was blood.

CDR3 sequence: CASSLGPSVGEQYF. The CDR3 DNA reads as TGCGCCAGCAGCTTGGGGCCCTCCGTGGGGGAGCAGTACTTC. The chain employs TRBV5-1 and TRBJ2-7; D remains unclear. Trimming cost V 0 bases and J 7 bases, with 14 bases left between them. The CDR3 runs 14 residues. The V gene's germline CDR1 is SGHRS and CDR2 YFSETQ.